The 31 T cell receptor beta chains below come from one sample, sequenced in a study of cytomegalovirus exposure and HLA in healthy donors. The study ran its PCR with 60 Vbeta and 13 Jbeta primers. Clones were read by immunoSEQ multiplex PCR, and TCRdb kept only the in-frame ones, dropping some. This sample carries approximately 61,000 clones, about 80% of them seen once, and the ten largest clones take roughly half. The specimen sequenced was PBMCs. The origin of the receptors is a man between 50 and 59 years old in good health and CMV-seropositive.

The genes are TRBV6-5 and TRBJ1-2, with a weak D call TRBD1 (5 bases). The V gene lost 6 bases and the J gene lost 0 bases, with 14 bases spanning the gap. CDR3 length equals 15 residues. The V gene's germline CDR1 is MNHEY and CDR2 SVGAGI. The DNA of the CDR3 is TGTGCCAGCAGCCCGGCTACAGGAGCTAACTATGGCTACACCTTC. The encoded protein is CASSPATGANYGYTF.

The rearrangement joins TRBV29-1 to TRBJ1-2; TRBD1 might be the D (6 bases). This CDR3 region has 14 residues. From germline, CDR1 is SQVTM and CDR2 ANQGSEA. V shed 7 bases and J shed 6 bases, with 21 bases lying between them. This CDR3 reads CSALPRTAINGYTF. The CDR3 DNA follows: TGCAGCGCGCTACCCCGGACAGCAATAAATGGCTACACCTTC.

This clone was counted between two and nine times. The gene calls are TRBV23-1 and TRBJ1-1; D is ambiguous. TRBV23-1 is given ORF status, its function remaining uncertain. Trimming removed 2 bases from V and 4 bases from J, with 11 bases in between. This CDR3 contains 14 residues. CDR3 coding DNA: TGCGCCAGCAGTCAAGGCCCCAGGCGCACTGAAGCTTTCTTT. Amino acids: CASSQGPRRTEAFF.

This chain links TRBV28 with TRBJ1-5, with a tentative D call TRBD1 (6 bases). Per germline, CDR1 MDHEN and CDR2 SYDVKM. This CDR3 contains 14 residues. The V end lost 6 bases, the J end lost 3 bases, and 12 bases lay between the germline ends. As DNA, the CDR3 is TGTGCCAGCAGCCGTCGGACAGACAATCAGCCCCAGCATTTT. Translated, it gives CASSRRTDNQPQHF.

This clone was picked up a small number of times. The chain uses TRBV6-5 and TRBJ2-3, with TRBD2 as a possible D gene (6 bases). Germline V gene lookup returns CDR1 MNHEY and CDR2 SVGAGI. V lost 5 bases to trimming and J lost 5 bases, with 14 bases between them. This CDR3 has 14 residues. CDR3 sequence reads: CASSRGRGEDTQYF. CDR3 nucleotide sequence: TGTGCCAGCAGTCGCGGGCGCGGGGAAGATACGCAGTATTTT.

The CDR3 reads CASSPGQGGETQYF. The CDR3 nucleotides read TGTGCCAGCAGCCCGGGACAGGGTGGAGAGACCCAGTACTTC. The chain combines TRBV7-2 with TRBJ2-5; 9 bases fit TRBD1. CDR1 is SGHTA, CDR2 FQGNSA, per germline. Trimming removed 5 bases from V and 4 bases from J; junction bases left unmatched: 5. CDR3 length: 14 residues.

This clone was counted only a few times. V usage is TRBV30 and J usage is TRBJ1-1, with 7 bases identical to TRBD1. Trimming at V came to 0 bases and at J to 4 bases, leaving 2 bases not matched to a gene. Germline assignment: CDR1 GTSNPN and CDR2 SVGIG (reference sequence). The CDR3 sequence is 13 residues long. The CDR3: CAWSVGGGTEAFF. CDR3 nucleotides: TGTGCCTGGAGTGTAGGGGGCGGCACTGAAGCTTTCTTT.

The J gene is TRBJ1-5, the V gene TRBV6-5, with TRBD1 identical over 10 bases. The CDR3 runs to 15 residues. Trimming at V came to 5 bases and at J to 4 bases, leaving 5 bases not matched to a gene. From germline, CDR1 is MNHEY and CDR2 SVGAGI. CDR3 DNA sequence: TGTGCCAGCAGTGGACAGGGGGAGCAAAATCAGCCCCAGCATTTT. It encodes CASSGQGEQNQPQHF.

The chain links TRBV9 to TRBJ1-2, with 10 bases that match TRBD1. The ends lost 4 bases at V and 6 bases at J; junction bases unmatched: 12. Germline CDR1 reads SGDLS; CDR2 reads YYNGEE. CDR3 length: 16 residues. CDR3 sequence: CASSLGTGATRDGYTF. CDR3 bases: TGTGCCAGCAGCCTGGGGACAGGGGCAACTAGGGATGGCTACACCTTC.

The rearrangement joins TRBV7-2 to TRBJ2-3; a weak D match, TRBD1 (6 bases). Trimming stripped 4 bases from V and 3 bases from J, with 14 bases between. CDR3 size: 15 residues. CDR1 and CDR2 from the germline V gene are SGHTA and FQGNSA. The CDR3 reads CASSSLDSETDTQYF. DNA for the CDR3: TGTGCCAGCAGCTCCTTGGACAGCGAAACAGATACGCAGTATTTT. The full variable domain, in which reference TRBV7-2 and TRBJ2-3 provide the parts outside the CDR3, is GAGVSQSPSNKVTEKGKDVELRCDPISGHTALYWYRQSLGQGLEFLIYFQGNSAPDKSGLPSDRFSAERTGGSVSTLTIQRTQQEDSAVYLCASSSLDSETDTQYFGPGTRLTVL.

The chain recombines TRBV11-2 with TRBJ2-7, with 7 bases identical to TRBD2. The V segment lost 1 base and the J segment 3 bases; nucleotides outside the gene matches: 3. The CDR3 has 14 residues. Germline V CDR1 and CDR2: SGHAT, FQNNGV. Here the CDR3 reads CASSLGGRDYEQYF. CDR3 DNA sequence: TGTGCCAGCAGCTTAGGGGGGAGGGACTACGAGCAGTACTTC.

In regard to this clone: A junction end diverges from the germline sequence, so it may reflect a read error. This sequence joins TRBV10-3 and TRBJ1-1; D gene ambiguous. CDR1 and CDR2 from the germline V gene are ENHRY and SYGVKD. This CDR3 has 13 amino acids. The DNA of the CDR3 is TGTGTCATCAGAGAGACCCAGGACACTGAAGCTTTCTTT. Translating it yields CVIRETQDTEAFF.

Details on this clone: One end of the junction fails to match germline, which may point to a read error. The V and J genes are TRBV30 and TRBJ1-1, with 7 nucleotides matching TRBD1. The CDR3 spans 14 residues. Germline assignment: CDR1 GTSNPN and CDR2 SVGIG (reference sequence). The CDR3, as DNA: TGTGACTGGAGTATTCCAGGGGGGAACACTGAAGCTTTCTTT. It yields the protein CDWSIPGGNTEAFF.

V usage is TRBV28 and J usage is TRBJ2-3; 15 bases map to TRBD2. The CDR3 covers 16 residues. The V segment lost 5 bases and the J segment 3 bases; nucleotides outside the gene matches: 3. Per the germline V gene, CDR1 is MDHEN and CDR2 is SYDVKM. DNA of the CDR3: TGTGCCAGCAGTCCCGGGACTAGCGGGAGGACAGATACGCAGTATTTT. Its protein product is CASSPGTSGRTDTQYF.

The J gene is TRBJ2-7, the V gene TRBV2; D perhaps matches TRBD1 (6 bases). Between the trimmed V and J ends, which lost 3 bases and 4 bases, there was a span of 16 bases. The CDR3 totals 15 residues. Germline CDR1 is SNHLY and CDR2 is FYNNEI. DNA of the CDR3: TGTGCCAGCAGTGAGGCCAGGGGTGTTAAATACGAGCAGTACTTC. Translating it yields CASSEARGVKYEQYF.

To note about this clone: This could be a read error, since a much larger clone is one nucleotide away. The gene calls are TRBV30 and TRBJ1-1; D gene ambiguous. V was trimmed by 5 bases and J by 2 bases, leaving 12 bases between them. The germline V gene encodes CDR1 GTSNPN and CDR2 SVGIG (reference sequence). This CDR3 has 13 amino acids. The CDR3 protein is CAWGRTDNTEAFF. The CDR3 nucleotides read TGTGCCTGGGGCCGTACAGACAACACTGAAGCTTTCTTT.

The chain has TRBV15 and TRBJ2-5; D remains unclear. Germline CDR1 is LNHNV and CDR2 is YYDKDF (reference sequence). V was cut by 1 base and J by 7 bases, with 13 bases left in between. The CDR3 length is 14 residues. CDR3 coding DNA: TGTGCCACCAGCAGAGGAGCGAGCAAAATGACCCAGTACTTC. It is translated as CATSRGASKMTQYF. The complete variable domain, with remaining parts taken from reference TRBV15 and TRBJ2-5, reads DAMVIQNPRYQVTQFGKPVTLSCSQTLNHNVMYWYQQKSSQAPKLLFHYYDKDFNNEADTPDNFQSRRPNTSFCFLDIRSPGLGDTAMYLCATSRGASKMTQYFGPGTRLLVL.

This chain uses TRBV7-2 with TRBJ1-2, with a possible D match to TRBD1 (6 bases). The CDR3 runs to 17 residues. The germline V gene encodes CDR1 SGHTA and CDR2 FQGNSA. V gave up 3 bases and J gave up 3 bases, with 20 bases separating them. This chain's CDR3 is CASSLTLRQVDDYGYTF. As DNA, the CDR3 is TGTGCCAGCAGCTTGACATTACGACAGGTCGACGACTATGGCTACACCTTC.

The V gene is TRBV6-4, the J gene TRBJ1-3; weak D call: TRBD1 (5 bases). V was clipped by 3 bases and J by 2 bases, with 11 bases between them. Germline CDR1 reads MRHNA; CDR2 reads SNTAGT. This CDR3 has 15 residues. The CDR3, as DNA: TGTGCCAGCAGTGAGCAGTGGGGCCCTGGAAACACCATATATTTT. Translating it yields CASSEQWGPGNTIYF.

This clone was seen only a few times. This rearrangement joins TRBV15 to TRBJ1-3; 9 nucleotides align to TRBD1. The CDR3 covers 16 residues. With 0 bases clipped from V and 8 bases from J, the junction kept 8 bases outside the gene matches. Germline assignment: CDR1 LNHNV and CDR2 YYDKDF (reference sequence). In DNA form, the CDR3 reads TGTGCCACCAGCAGAGATTCCGGACAGGGGCCTGACACCATATATTTT. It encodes CATSRDSGQGPDTIYF.

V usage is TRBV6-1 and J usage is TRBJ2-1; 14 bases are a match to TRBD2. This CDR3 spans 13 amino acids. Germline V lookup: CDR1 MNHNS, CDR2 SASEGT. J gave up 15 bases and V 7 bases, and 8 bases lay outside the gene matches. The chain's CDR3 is CASMSTSGGVPFF. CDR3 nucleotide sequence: TGTGCCAGCATGTCGACTAGCGGGGGGGTGCCGTTCTTC.

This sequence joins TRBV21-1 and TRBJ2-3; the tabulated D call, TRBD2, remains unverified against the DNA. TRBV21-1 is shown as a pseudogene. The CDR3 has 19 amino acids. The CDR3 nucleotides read TGTGCCAGCAGCAAAAAAAAGGGGGGGGCCCATTTTAGGACAGATACGCAGTATTTT. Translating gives CASSKKKGGAHFRTDTQYF.

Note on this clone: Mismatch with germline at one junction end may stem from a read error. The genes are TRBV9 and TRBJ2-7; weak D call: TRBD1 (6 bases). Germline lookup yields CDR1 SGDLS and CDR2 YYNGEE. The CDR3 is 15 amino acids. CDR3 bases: TGTGCCAGCAGCTCCCAGGGGCGCAGCTCCTACGAGCACTCCTTC. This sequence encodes CASSSQGRSSYEHSF.

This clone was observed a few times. The CDR3 protein is CASSFYGYSYNEQFF. In nucleotides, the CDR3 is TGCGCCAGCAGCTTTTACGGTTACTCCTACAATGAGCAGTTCTTC. The chain carries TRBV5-1 and TRBJ2-1; no reliable D call. The CDR3 length is 15 residues. V was clipped by 2 bases and J by 0 bases, with 9 bases between them. Germline loops: CDR1 SGHRS, CDR2 YFSETQ.

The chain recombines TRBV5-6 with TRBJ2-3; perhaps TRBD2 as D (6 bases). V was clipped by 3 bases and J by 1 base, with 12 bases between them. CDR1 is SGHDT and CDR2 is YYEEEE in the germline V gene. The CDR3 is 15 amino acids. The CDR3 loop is CASSSAGLGTDTQYF. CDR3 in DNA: TGTGCCAGCAGCTCCGCGGGACTCGGCACAGATACGCAGTATTTT.

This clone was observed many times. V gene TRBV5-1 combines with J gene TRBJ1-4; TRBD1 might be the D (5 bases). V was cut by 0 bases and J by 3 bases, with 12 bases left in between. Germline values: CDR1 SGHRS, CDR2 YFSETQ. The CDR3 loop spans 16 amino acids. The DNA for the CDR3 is TGCGCCAGCAGCTTGGCGTCAGGGCTAGCTAATGAAAAACTGTTTTTT. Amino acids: CASSLASGLANEKLFF.

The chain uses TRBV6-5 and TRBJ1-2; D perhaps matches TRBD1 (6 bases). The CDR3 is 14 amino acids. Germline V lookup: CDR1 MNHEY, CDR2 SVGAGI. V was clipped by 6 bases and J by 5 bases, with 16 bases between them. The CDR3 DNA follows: TGTGCCAGCAGGGGACACACAATCAGTTATGGCTACACCTTC. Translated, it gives CASRGHTISYGYTF.

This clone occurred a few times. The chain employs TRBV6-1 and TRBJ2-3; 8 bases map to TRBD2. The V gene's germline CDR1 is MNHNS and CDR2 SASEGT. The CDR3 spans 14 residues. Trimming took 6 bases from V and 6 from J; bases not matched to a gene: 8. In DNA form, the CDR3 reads TGTGCCAGCAGCCGGGAGGGCCGGAGTGATACGCAGTATTTT. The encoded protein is CASSREGRSDTQYF.

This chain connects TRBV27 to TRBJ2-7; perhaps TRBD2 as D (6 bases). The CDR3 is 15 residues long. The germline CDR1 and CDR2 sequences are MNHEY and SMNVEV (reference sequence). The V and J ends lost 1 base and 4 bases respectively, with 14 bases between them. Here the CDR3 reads CASSLYGDAGYEQYF. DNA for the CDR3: TGTGCCAGCAGTTTATATGGGGATGCGGGATACGAGCAGTACTTC.

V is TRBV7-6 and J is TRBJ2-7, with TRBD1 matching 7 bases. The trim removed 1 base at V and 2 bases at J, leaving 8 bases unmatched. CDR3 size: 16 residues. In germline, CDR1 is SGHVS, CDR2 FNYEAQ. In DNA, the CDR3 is TGTGCCAGCAGCTTAGGAGCACAGGGGAGTCCCTACGAGCAGTACTTC. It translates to CASSLGAQGSPYEQYF.

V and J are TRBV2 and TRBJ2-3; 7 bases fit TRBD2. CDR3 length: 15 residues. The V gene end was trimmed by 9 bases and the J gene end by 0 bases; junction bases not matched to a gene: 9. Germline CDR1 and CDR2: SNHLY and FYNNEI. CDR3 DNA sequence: TGTGCCAGTCCCAGGTTTAGCGGGAGCACAGATACGCAGTATTTT. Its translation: CASPRFSGSTDTQYF.